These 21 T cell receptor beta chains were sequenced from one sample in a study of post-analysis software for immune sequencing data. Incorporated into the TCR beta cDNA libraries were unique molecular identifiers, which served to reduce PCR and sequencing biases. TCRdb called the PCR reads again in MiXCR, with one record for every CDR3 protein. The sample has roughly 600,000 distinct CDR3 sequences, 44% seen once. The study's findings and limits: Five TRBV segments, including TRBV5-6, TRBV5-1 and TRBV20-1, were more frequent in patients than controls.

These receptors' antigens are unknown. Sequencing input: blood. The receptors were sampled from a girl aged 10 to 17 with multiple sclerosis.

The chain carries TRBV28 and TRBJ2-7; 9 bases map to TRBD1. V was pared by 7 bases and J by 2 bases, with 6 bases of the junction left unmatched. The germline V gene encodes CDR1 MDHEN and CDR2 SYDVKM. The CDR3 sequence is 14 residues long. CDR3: CASTGQGSTYEQYF. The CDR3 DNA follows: TGTGCCAGCACAGGACAGGGGAGTACCTACGAGCAGTACTTC.

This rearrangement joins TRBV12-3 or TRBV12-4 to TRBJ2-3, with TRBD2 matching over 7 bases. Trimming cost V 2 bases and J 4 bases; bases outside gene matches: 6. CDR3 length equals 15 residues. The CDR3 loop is CASSLMASGADTQYF. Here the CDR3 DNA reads TGTGCCAGCAGTTTAATGGCTAGCGGCGCAGATACGCAGTATTTT.

The CDR3: CASSYFKGATNEKLFF. The CDR3 region has the DNA TGTGCCAGCAGTTATTTCAAAGGCGCAACTAATGAAAAACTGTTTTTT. This chain uses TRBV6-5 with TRBJ1-4; D unresolved. The CDR3 loop spans 16 amino acids. Germline V lookup: CDR1 MNHEY, CDR2 SVGAGI. V dropped 3 bases and J dropped 0 bases, with 11 bases sitting between them.

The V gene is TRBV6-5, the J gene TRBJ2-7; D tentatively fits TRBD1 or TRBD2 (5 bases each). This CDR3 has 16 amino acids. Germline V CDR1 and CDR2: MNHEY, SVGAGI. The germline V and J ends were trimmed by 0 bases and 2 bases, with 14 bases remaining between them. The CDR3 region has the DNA TGTGCCAGCAGTTACTCGCCCCGGGACCGAACCTACGAGCAGTACTTC. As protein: CASSYSPRDRTYEQYF.

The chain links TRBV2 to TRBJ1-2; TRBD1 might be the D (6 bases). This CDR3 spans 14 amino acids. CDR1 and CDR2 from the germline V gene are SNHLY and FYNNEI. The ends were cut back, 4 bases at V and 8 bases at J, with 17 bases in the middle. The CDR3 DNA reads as TGTGCCAGCAGTGGCGACAGGATCCAGAGCGGCTACACCTTC. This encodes CASSGDRIQSGYTF.

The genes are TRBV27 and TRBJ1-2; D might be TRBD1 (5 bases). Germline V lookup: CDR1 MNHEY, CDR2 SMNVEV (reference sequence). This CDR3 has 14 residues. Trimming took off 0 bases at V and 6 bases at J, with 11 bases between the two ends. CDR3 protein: CASSLSSREDGYTF. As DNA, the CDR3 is TGTGCCAGCAGTTTATCGTCCAGGGAAGATGGCTACACCTTC.

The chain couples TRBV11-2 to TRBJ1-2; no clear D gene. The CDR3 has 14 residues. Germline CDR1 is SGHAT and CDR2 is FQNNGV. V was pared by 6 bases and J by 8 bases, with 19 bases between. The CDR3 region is CASRSTPPRRGYTF. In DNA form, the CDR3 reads TGTGCCAGCAGATCGACACCACCTAGGAGAGGCTACACCTTC.

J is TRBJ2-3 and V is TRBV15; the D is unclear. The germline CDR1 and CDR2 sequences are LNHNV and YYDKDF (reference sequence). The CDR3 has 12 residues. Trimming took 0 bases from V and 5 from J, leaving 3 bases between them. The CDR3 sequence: CATSRDVDTQYF. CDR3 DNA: TGTGCCACCAGCAGAGACGTAGATACGCAGTATTTT.

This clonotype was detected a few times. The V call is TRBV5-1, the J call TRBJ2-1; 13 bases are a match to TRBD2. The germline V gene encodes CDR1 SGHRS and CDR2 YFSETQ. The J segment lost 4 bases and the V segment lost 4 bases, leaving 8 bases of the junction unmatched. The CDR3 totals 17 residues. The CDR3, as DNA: TGCGCCAGCAGCATCGGACTAGCGGGAGATGGGTACAATGAGCAGTTCTTC. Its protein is CASSIGLAGDGYNEQFF. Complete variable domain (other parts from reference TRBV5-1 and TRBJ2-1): KAGVTQTPRYLIKTRGQQVTLSCSPISGHRSVSWYQQTPGQGLQFLFEYFSETQRNKGNFPGRFSGRQFSNSRSEMNVSTLELGDSALYLCASSIGLAGDGYNEQFFGPGTRLTVL.

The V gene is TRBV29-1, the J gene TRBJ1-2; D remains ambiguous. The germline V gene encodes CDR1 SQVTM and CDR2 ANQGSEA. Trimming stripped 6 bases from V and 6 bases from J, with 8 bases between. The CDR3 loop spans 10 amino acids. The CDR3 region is CSVWGDGYTF. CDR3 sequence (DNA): TGCAGCGTCTGGGGAGATGGCTACACCTTC.

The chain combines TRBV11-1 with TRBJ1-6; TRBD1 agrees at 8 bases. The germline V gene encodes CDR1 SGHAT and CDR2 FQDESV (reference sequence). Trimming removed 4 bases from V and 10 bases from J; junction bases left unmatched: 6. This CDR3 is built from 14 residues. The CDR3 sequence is CASSSGQGHSPLHF. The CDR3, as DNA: TGTGCCAGCAGCTCTGGACAGGGTCACTCACCCCTCCACTTT.

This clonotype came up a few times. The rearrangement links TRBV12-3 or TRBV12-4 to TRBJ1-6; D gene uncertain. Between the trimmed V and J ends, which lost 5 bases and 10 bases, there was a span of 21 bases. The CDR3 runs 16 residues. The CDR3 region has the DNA TGTGCCAGCAGTCATGGACGGATCCCTGTAGACTCACCCCTCCACTTT. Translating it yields CASSHGRIPVDSPLHF.

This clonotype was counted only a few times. DNA of the CDR3: TGTGCCAGCAGTAAGGTAGGCCTCAGTGAGCAGTTCTTC. Translating it yields CASSKVGLSEQFF. This chain links TRBV27 with TRBJ2-1; D unclear. V gave up 5 bases and J gave up 9 bases, with 14 bases separating them. This CDR3 contains 13 residues. Per germline, CDR1 MNHEY and CDR2 SMNVEV (reference sequence).

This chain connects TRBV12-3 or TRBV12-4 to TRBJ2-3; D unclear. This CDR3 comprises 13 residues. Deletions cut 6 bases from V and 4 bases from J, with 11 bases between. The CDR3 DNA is TGTGCCAGCAGCCCCGAGGCCCCAGATACGCAGTATTTT. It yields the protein CASSPEAPDTQYF.

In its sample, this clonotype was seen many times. CDR3 protein: CASSQGTGAYEQYF. DNA of the CDR3: TGTGCCAGCAGCCAAGGGACAGGGGCGTACGAGCAGTACTTC. The chain employs TRBV14 and TRBJ2-7; 9 bases map to TRBD1. The CDR3 spans 14 residues. After removal of 1 base from V and 4 bases from J, the junction contained 2 bases not matched to a gene. CDR1 is SGHDN and CDR2 is FVKESK in the germline V gene.

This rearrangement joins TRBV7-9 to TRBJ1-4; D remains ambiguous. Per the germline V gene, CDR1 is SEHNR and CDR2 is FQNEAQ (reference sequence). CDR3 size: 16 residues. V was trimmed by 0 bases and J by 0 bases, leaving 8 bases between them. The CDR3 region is CASSLARGATNEKLFF. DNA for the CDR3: TGTGCCAGCAGCTTAGCGCGCGGTGCAACTAATGAAAAACTGTTTTTT. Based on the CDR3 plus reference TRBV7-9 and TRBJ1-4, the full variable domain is DTGVSQNPRHKITKRGQNVTFRCDPISEHNRLYWYRQTLGQGPEFLTYFQNEAQLEKSRLLSDRFSAERPKGSFSTLEIQRTEQGDSAMYLCASSLARGATNEKLFFGSGTQLSVL.

The CDR3 coding sequence is TGTGCCAGCACGGGTCCATGGGGCCACATTCAGTACTTC. Its protein is CASTGPWGHIQYF. This chain joins TRBV6-5 and TRBJ2-4, with D possibly TRBD1 on 5 matching bases. This CDR3 is 13 amino acids long. V lost 7 bases and J 8 bases, leaving 15 bases between the germline ends. Germline V CDR1 and CDR2: MNHEY, SVGAGI.

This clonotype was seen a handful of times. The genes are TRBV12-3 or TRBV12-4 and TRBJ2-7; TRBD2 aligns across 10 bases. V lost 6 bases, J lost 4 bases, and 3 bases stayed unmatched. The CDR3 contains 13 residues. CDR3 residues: CASSPSGRYEQYF. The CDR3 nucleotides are TGTGCCAGCAGCCCTAGCGGGAGATACGAGCAGTACTTC.

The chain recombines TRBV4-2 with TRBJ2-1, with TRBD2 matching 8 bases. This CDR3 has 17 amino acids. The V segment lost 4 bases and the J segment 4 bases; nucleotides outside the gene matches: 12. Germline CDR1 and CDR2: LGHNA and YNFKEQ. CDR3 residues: CASSLIAGTRAYNEQFF. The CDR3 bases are TGTGCCAGCAGCCTCATTGCCGGGACTAGGGCATACAATGAGCAGTTCTTC.

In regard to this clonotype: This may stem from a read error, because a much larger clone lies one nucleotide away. The CDR3 DNA reads TGTGCCGGCAGTTTTGGGAGGGGCTACGAGCAGTACTTC. Amino acid sequence: CAGSFGRGYEQYF. V usage is TRBV27 and J usage is TRBJ2-5; 7 nucleotides line up with TRBD2. The end of the DNA aligns better with TRBJ2-7, so the J call may be wrong. Per germline, CDR1 MNHEY and CDR2 SMNVEV (reference sequence). This CDR3 spans 13 amino acids.

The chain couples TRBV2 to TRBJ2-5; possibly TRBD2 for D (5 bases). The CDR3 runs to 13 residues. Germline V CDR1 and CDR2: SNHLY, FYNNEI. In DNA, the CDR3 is TGTGCGAGCGGCGGCGGAGTGGGGGAGACCCAGTACTTC. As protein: CASGGGVGETQYF.